This record concerns one T cell receptor (beta chain) sequence. In germline, CDR1 is SGHDT, CDR2 YYEEEE. The CDR3 sequence is 13 residues long. Trimming removed 0 bases from V and 6 bases from J, with 9 bases in between. This sample's time point: after trial treatment. Noted treatment: LDRT plus nivolumab, ipilimumab, low-dose cyclophosphamide and aspirin (RACIN trial). This specimen comes from a study of low-dose radiotherapy and immunotherapy resistance in tumors. Study in general: Dosing for Cohort 2 consisted of 1 Gy per fraction every two weeks, reaching a total of 13 Gy over 26 weeks.

Both TCRalpha and TCRbeta chains were reverse transcribed with V-gene-specific primers. The authors amplified TCRs for 20 to 25 PCR cycles with a constant-region primer and a V-primer adapter. In TCRdb, the reads were re-called with MiXCR into one record per CDR3 protein. Of more than 50,000 distinct CDR3 sequences listed, under 30% are singletons. This TCR came from a male donor with prostate cancer. The material sequenced was PBMCs, taken after low-dose radiotherapy plus immunotherapy. The genes are TRBV5-6 and TRBJ1-2; D unclear. CDR3 DNA: TGTGCCAGCAGCTTGGTCGACACGGATGGCTACACCTTC. This codes for CASSLVDTDGYTF.